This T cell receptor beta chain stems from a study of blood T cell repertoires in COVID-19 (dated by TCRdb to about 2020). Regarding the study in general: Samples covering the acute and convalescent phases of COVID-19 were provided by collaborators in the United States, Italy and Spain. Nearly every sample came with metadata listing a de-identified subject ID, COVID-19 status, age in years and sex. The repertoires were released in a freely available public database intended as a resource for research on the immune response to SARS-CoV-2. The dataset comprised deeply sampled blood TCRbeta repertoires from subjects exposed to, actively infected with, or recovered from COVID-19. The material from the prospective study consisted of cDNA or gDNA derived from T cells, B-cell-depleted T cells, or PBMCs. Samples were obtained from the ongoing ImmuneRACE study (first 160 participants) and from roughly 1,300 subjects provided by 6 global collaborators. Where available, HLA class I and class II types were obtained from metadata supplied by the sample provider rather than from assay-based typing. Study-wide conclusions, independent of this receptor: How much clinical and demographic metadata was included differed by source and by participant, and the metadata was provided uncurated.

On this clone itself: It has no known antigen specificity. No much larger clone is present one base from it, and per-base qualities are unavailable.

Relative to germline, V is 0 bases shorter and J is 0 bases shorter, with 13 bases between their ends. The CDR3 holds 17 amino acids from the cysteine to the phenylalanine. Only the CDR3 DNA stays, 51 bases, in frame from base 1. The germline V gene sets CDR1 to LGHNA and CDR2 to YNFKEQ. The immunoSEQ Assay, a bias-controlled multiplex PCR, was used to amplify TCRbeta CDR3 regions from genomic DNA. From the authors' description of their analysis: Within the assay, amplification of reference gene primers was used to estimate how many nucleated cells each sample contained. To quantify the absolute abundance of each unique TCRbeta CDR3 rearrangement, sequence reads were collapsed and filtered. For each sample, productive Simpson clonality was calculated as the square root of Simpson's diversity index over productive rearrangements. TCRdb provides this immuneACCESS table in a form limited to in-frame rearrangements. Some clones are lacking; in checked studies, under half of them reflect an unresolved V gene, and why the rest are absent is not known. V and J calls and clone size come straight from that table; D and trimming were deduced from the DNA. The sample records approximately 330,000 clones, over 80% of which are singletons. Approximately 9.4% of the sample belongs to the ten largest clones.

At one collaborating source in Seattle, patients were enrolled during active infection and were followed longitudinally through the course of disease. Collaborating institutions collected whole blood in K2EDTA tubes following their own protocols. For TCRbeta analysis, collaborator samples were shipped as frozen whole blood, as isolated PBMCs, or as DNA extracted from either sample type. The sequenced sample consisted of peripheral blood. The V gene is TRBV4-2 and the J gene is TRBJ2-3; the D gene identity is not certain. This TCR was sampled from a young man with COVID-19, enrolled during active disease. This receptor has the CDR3 CASSQDPAGTSTDTQYF. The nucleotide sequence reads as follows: TGTGCCAGCAGCCAAGATCCGGCAGGTACTAGCACAGATACGCAGTATTTT.